A selection of T cell receptor beta chains follows, all from one sample in a study of blood T cell repertoires in COVID-19. Only in-frame clones appear in the TCRdb table, and some are missing; sequencing was by immunoSEQ multiplex PCR. The sample lists roughly 43,000 clones; almost 90% were seen once. Sequencing was performed on peripheral blood. These receptors originate from a man aged 50 to 59 with active COVID-19. Both conserved end residues are part of each CDR3. Fields, in order: J gene, clone size, D gene, V gene, CDR3 DNA, CDR3 protein. A D gene is named only where the DNA matches it firmly. The size field is filled for only some rows; it gives once, few, many or a size class.

TRBJ1-6,-,-,TRBV13,TGTGCCAGCAGCTTGGGGCGAGGCTCCTATAATTCACCCCTCCACTTT,CASSLGRGSYNSPLHF
TRBJ2-3,once,TRBD2,TRBV4-3,TGCGCCAGCAGCCAAGATCTGGCTAGCGGGGGGGTTAGCACAGATACGCAGTATTTT,CASSQDLASGGVSTDTQYF
TRBJ1-6,-,-,TRBV5-6,TGTGCCAGCAGCTTTACAGGGAGCTCCTATAATTCACCCCTCCACTTT,CASSFTGSSYNSPLHF
TRBJ2-1,-,-,TRBV7-9,TGTGCCATCGAACAAGGGGGGACAGATAACAATGAGCAGTTCTTC,CAIEQGGTDNNEQFF
TRBJ2-5,-,-,TRBV9,TGTGCCAGCAGCGCACGGGGGGCCCGGGAAGAGACCCAGTACTTC,CASSARGAREETQYF
TRBJ1-2,once,-,TRBV21-1,TGTGCCAGCAGCTCACCGGGGAGTTTCAGTTATGGCTACACCTTC,CASSSPGSFSYGYTF
TRBJ2-1,-,TRBD1,TRBV6-5,TGTGCCAGCAGCCCGGACAGGGGGCGGAACAATGAGCAGTTCTTC,CASSPDRGRNNEQFF
TRBJ2-1,-,-,TRBV29-1,TGCAGCGTCGAAGACAGGTCGAGCTCCTACAATGAGCAGTTCTTC,CSVEDRSSSYNEQFF
TRBJ2-2,-,-,TRBV6-1,TGTGCCAGCAGTGAAATGATACTAGGCGGCACCGGGGAGCTGTTTTTT,CASSEMILGGTGELFF
TRBJ2-2,-,TRBD2,TRBV29-1,TGCAGCGCCTCGCGGACTAGCGGTACCCCCGGGGAGCTGTTTTTT,CSASRTSGTPGELFF
TRBJ1-1,once,TRBD1,TRBV7-9,TGTGCCAGCAGCTACTGGACAGGGGGCATCCCTGAAGCTTTCTTT,CASSYWTGGIPEAFF
TRBJ1-1,few,TRBD1,TRBV4-2,TGTGCCAGCAGCACCCCGACAGGGGGCGTTACTGAAGCTTTCTTT,CASSTPTGGVTEAFF
TRBJ1-3,-,TRBD1,TRBV7-2,TGTGCCAGCAGCTTCCAGGGGGCAGGTGGAAACACCATATATTTT,CASSFQGAGGNTIYF
TRBJ2-5,-,TRBD2,TRBV5-4,TGTGCCAGCAGCTTGGGGACGGGGGGGTACCAAGAGACCCAGTACTTC,CASSLGTGGYQETQYF
TRBJ2-7,-,-,TRBV7-6,TGTGCCAGCAGCCCAGGGGACGGGCCCTACGAGCAGTACTTC,CASSPGDGPYEQYF
TRBJ2-5,-,-,TRBV19,TGTGCCAGTAGTAGTAGCGGGACAGTGCAAACCCAGTACTTC,CASSSSGTVQTQYF
TRBJ2-4,-,TRBD1,TRBV6-6,TGTGCCAGCAGCCCAGGGGGCCATAGGGACAAAAACATTCAGTACTTC,CASSPGGHRDKNIQYF
TRBJ1-3,-,-,TRBV2,TGTGCCAGCAGTGATAAGGGGGGGCGTGGAAACACCATATATTTT,CASSDKGGRGNTIYF
TRBJ1-1,once,-,TRBV10-3,TGTGCCATCAACGAGGGCAGGGGTAGGTTTACTGAAGCTTTCTTT,CAINEGRGRFTEAFF
TRBJ2-1,-,-,TRBV28,TGTGCCAGCAGTTTAAGCCCAGGATCCTACAATGAGCAGTTCTTC,CASSLSPGSYNEQFF
TRBJ2-2,-,TRBD2,TRBV19,TGTGCCAGTAGTATTCGCGGGGGGGGCAACACCGGGGAGCTGTTTTTT,CASSIRGGGNTGELFF
TRBJ2-5,-,-,TRBV18,TGTGCCAGCTCACCTCCGAATGAGCGAACGAGAGAGACCCAGTACTTC,CASSPPNERTRETQYF
TRBJ2-2,-,-,TRBV3-1/TRBV3-2,TGTGCCAGCAGCCAGACCCTCTTCGGGACCGGGGAGCTGTTTTTT,CASSQTLFGTGELFF
TRBJ2-6,-,TRBD1,TRBV18,TGTGCCAGCTCACCGACAGGGCTCACTGGGGCCAACGTCCTGACTTTC,CASSPTGLTGANVLTF
TRBJ2-2,-,-,TRBV3-1/TRBV3-2,TGTGCCAGCAGCCAAGAATATGTCCGGGACATCACCGGGGAGCTGTTTTTT,CASSQEYVRDITGELFF
TRBJ2-1,-,-,TRBV28,TGTGCCAGCAGCTCGACCTATAGCGATGAGCAGTTCTTC,CASSSTYSDEQFF
TRBJ1-4,-,TRBD1,TRBV19,TGTGCCAGTAGTCTCAGGGGGCACAATGAAAAACTGTTTTTT,CASSLRGHNEKLFF
TRBJ1-2,-,TRBD1,TRBV5-1,TGCGCCAGCAGCTTGGAGGGACAGGGGGCAGATGGCTACACCTTC,CASSLEGQGADGYTF
TRBJ1-4,-,-,TRBV15,TGTGCCACCAGCAGAGATCGGACTCCCGAAAAACTGTTTTTT,CATSRDRTPEKLFF
TRBJ1-1,-,TRBD1,TRBV7-2,TGTGCCAGCAGCGCCCAGACAGGGGGCACTGAAGCTTTCTTT,CASSAQTGGTEAFF
TRBJ2-7,-,TRBD2,TRBV10-3,TGTGCCACCGGAGCTAGCGGGGGGCCGAACTCCTACGAGCAGTACTTC,CATGASGGPNSYEQYF
TRBJ2-7,-,-,TRBV12-3/TRBV12-4,TGTGCCAGCAGTTCTCAGGCGTTCTACGAGCAGTACTTC,CASSSQAFYEQYF
TRBJ2-5,-,TRBD1,TRBV3-1/TRBV3-2,TGTGCCAGCAGCCCGACGACAGGGGGAGAGACCCAGTACTTC,CASSPTTGGETQYF
TRBJ1-6,-,-,TRBV6-5,TGTGCCAGCAGAGGACTCCATAATTCACCCCTCCACTTT,CASRGLHNSPLHF
TRBJ2-7,-,TRBD1,TRBV9,TGTGCCAGCAGCATCAGGACAGGGGGAGGCGAGCAGTACTTC,CASSIRTGGGEQYF
TRBJ1-5,once,TRBD1,TRBV6-5,TGTGCCAGCAGGCAACAGGGGACGAATCAGCCCCAGCATTTT,CASRQQGTNQPQHF
TRBJ2-7,-,TRBD2,TRBV5-1,TGCGCCAGCAGCCCCGATTTGGGGGGGGCCTACGAGCAGTACTTC,CASSPDLGGAYEQYF
TRBJ2-7,-,TRBD1,TRBV13,TGTGCCAGCAGCTTTTCACAGGGGGCAGAGCAGTACTTC,CASSFSQGAEQYF
TRBJ2-3,once,-,TRBV7-2,TGTGCCAGCAGCCCTGCGTTCGGGGGATGGCAGTATTTT,CASSPAFGGWQYF
TRBJ1-1,-,TRBD1,TRBV19,TGTGCCAGTAGTATGGCAGGGGGCACTGAAGCTTTCTTT,CASSMAGGTEAFF
TRBJ1-2,-,-,TRBV7-9,TGTGCCAGCAGCTCAGGTGGCCTACCAGAAGGCTACACCTTC,CASSSGGLPEGYTF
TRBJ1-6,-,TRBD1,TRBV19,TGTGCCGCGCAGGGGGCTGTTAATTCACCCCTCCACTTT,CAAQGAVNSPLHF
TRBJ2-3,-,-,TRBV7-9,TGTGCCAGCAGTCCCGGAGGGGTAAGGACAGATACGCAGTATTTT,CASSPGGVRTDTQYF
TRBJ2-7,-,TRBD1,TRBV5-4,TGTGCCAGCAGCATGGGACAGGGGCTGCACGAGCAGTACTTC,CASSMGQGLHEQYF
TRBJ1-5,-,TRBD1,TRBV5-6,TGTGCCAGCAGCCTCGGGACAGGGTCCGGTTTTGGCAATCAGCCCCAGCATTTT,CASSLGTGSGFGNQPQHF